Included here is one T cell receptor beta chain sequence, with context. The target antigen is unknown. It was with 60 Vbeta and 13 Jbeta primers that the PCR ran. Sequencing was performed with immunoSEQ multiplex PCR; in TCRdb, only in-frame clones are kept and a portion is missing. The repertoire consists of around 270,000 clones, with about 80% occurring once and the leading ten covering less than 0.4%. This record belongs to a study of cytomegalovirus exposure and HLA in healthy donors. Study overall: Out of about 170 million T cells, an earlier analysis found roughly 100 million unique TCR beta sequences in total. Broader study findings: A missense DCLRE1C variant was associated with V- and J-gene trimming of TCR beta chains in a later analysis, and an independent cohort replicated the association.

V was trimmed by 2 bases and J by 6 bases, leaving 7 bases between them. CDR1 is MDHEN and CDR2 is SYDVKM in the germline V gene. The CDR3 has 12 amino acids. Sequenced material: PBMCs. The TCR comes from a girl under 10 years old in good health and CMV-seronegative. The chain recombines TRBV28 with TRBJ1-1; no definite D call. Here the CDR3 DNA reads TGTGCCAGCAGTTTACTTAGAGCTGAAGCTTTCTTT. It encodes CASSLLRAEAFF.